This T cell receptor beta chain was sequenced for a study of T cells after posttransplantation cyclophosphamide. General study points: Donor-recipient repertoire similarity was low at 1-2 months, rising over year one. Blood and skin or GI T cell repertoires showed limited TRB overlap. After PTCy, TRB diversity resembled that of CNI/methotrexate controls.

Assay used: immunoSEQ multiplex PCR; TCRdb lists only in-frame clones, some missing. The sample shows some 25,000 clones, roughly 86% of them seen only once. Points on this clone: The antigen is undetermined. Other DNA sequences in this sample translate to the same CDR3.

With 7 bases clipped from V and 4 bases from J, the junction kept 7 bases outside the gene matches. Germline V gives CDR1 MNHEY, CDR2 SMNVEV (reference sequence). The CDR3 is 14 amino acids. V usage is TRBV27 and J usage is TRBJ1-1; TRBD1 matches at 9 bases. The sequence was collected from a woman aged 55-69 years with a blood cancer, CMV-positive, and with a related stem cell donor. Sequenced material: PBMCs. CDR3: CASTRGQGLTEAFF. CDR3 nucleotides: TGTGCCAGCACCAGGGGACAGGGACTCACTGAAGCTTTCTTT.